This note documents a single T cell receptor beta chain sequence. Its antigen is as yet unknown. The data were taken from a study of beta chain features in type 1 diabetes. Study-wide background: There were 95 million to 110 million sorted cells examined across all samples. Study results and caveats: Moderately but significantly shorter TCRB CDR3s were found in Type 1 diabetes patients in all four CD4+ subsets. Reads derived from cDNA could over-represent cells showing high TCR expression. Researchers reported that naive, central memory and Treg TCRB repertoires appeared more similar in patients than in healthy donors.

The whole isolated RNA underwent reverse transcription, so sequencing captured expressed TCRB transcripts. The table came from immunoSEQ multiplex PCR; TCRdb's copy has only in-frame clones and leaves some out. The profile shows roughly 220,000 clones, roughly 17% of them singletons. CDR3 size: 11 residues. The V gene lost 6 bases and the J gene lost 4 bases, with 7 bases spanning the gap. Per the germline V gene, CDR1 is SNHLY and CDR2 is FYNNEI. This TCR was sampled from a man aged 25 to 40 with type 1 diabetes. The sequenced sample consisted of naive CD4+ T cells from blood. The chain has TRBV2 and TRBJ2-7, with D uncertain. CDR3 residues: CASSPIYEQYF. In DNA, the CDR3 is TGTGCCAGCAGCCCGATTTACGAGCAGTACTTC.